This TCR beta chain was captured in a study of beta chain features in type 1 diabetes. The CDR3 extends over 14 amino acids. Germline-derived CDR1 and CDR2 are SGHRS and YFSETQ. V was cut by 0 bases and J by 3 bases, with 6 bases left in between. Study results and caveats: Moderately but significantly shorter TCRB CDR3s were found in Type 1 diabetes patients in all four CD4+ subsets. Insertion counts at VDJ junctions were lower in type 1 diabetes patients, who also showed more deletions there.

Every isolated RNA sample was fully reverse transcribed, so sequencing captured expressed TCRB transcripts. Generated by immunoSEQ multiplex PCR, the TCRdb table keeps only in-frame clones and is missing some. Seen here are under 130,000 clones, under 30% observed once, and the top ten hold roughly 0.5%. This clone has at least ten counts. What it recognizes is unknown. Purity (above 95%) was reached by all sorted populations. The receptor was derived from a woman aged 18-29 years with type 1 diabetes. The sequenced sample was central memory CD4+ T cells from blood. The gene calls are TRBV5-1 and TRBJ2-2; D is possibly TRBD2 (6 bases). CDR3 protein: CASSLGLDTGELFF. CDR3 sequence (DNA): TGCGCCAGCAGCTTGGGACTAGACACCGGGGAGCTGTTTTTT. Based on the CDR3 plus reference TRBV5-1 and TRBJ2-2, the full variable domain is KAGVTQTPRYLIKTRGQQVTLSCSPISGHRSVSWYQQTPGQGLQFLFEYFSETQRNKGNFPGRFSGRQFSNSRSEMNVSTLELGDSALYLCASSLGLDTGELFFGEGSRLTVL.